Each of the 16 T cell receptor beta chains below was sequenced from the same sample in a study of regulatory T cells in long-lasting Graves disease. Arm-PCR of CDR3 regions and iRepertoire HTBI primers were the basis on which TCR beta libraries were built. TCRdb re-derived calls from the multiplex PCR reads in MiXCR, one entry per CDR3 protein. The sample holds fewer than 600,000 distinct CDR3 sequences, roughly 22% seen once. The time point was: persistent/refractory GD, antithyroid drugs over 5 years with positive TRAb. Scientists built the TCR library using RNA that was extracted from PBMCs. Material: peripheral blood mononuclear cells (PBMCs), obtained when the disease was refractory, from a patient treated with antithyroid drugs. The receptors stem from a female donor with Graves disease.

In this sample, this clonotype turned up a few times. The chain links TRBV20-1 to TRBJ2-7, with 8 nucleotides matching TRBD1. The CDR3 runs to 15 residues. Germline V gene lookup returns CDR1 DFQATT and CDR2 SNEGSKA (reference sequence). The V gene end was trimmed by 5 bases and the J gene end by 0 bases; junction bases not matched to a gene: 9. The CDR3 spells CSAEPGQATSYEQYF. CDR3 sequence (DNA): TGCAGTGCTGAACCGGGACAGGCAACCTCCTACGAGCAGTACTTC.

This clonotype was counted only a few times. V and J are TRBV2 and TRBJ2-3; 12 bases align to TRBD2. CDR3 length: 17 amino acids. The V gene's germline CDR1 is SNHLY and CDR2 FYNNEI. V was clipped by 6 bases and J by 3 bases; unmatched bases: 10. CDR3: CASSSQTSGSGTDTQYF. In DNA form, the CDR3 reads TGTGCCAGCAGCTCTCAGACTAGCGGGAGTGGGACAGATACGCAGTATTTT. Supplemented by reference TRBV2 and TRBJ2-3, the full variable domain reads EPEVTQTPSHQVTQMGQEVILRCVPISNHLYFYWYRQILGQKVEFLVSFYNNEISEKSEIFDDQFSVERPDGSNFTLKIRSTKLEDSAMYFCASSSQTSGSGTDTQYFGPGTRLTVL.

The chain is built from TRBV27 and TRBJ1-2; TRBD1 agrees at 9 bases. Germline loops: CDR1 MNHEY, CDR2 SMNVEV (reference sequence). The CDR3 has 14 amino acids. J gave up 3 bases and V 6 bases, and 5 bases lay outside the gene matches. This CDR3 is CASRRDRAYYGYTF. The CDR3 DNA sequence: TGTGCCAGCAGGCGGGACAGGGCGTACTATGGCTACACCTTC.

Only a few counts were recorded for this clonotype. This chain connects TRBV7-9 to TRBJ2-5, with 9 bases that match TRBD1. Germline V gene sequence: CDR1 SEHNR, CDR2 FQNEAQ (reference sequence). This CDR3 has 14 amino acids. V shed 5 bases and J 5 bases; nucleotides not matched to a gene: 6. The CDR3 DNA follows: TGTGCCAGCAGCCCCCAGGGACAGGGTGAGACCCAGTACTTC. The encoded protein is CASSPQGQGETQYF.

In regard to this clonotype: A much bigger clone sits one base away, suggesting this may be a read error. The limits of the CDR3 on the DNA are not certain, so only TCRdb's listed CDR3 is given. The chain is built from TRBV29-1 and TRBJ1-2; the table's TRBD1 call for D was not verified on the DNA. The CDR3 numbers 13 amino acids, ends counted. Germline loops: CDR1 SQVTM, CDR2 ANQGSEA. CDR3 loop: CSVATGLNYGCTF.

Notes on this clonotype: A much larger clone is a single base away; this may be a read error. The CDR3 region has the DNA TGTGCCATCAGTGAGGCACCACCACTAGCGGGGAGCACCGGGGAGCTGTTTTTT. Its protein product is CAISEAPPLAGSTGELFF. The gene calls are TRBV10-3 and TRBJ2-2; 10 bases fit TRBD2. The CDR3 has 18 amino acids. V was pared by 2 bases and J by 4 bases, with 10 bases of the junction left unmatched. Germline lookup yields CDR1 ENHRY and CDR2 SYGVKD.

This chain links TRBV5-1 with TRBJ2-1; 12 bases are a match to TRBD2. The CDR3 runs to 16 residues. The V gene's germline CDR1 is SGHRS and CDR2 YFSETQ. Trimming cost V 3 bases and J 4 bases; bases outside gene matches: 5. DNA for the CDR3: TGCGCCAGCAGCTCAAGACTAGCGGGGGCTTACAATGAGCAGTTCTTC. It is translated as CASSSRLAGAYNEQFF.

This clonotype occurred many times. The genes are TRBV7-9 and TRBJ1-1, with a weak D call TRBD1 (5 bases). Trimming took 5 bases from V and 4 from J, leaving 11 bases between them. This CDR3 comprises 13 residues. Germline-derived CDR1 and CDR2 are SEHNR and FQNEAQ (reference sequence). DNA of the CDR3: TGTGCCAGCAGCCCGATGGGGGGCACTGAAGCTTTCTTT. Translation: CASSPMGGTEAFF.

This clonotype was observed a single time. The chain couples TRBV10-3 to TRBJ2-3, with TRBD1 identical over 10 bases. CDR3 length: 15 amino acids. Germline CDR1 and CDR2: ENHRY and SYGVKD. The J segment lost 6 bases and the V segment lost 10 bases, leaving 13 bases of the junction unmatched. The CDR3 protein is CATLRTGQGTDTQYF. The DNA of the CDR3 is TGTGCCACCCTCCGAACGGGACAGGGGACCGATACGCAGTATTTT.

The chain has TRBV6-1 and TRBJ1-5; maybe TRBD1 (5 bases). V shed 3 bases and J shed 6 bases, with 18 bases lying between them. There are 16 residues in the CDR3. The V gene's germline CDR1 is MNHNS and CDR2 SASEGT. The CDR3 protein is CASSEGGGGAGQPQHF. The CDR3 DNA reads as TGTGCCAGCAGTGAGGGGGGAGGAGGGGCGGGTCAGCCCCAGCATTTT.

This clonotype was seen a few times. The rearrangement joins TRBV2 to TRBJ2-7, with 8 bases that match TRBD1. The CDR3 extends over 15 amino acids. Unmatched junction bases numbered 7, after V lost 6 bases and J lost 0 bases. Germline-derived CDR1 and CDR2 are SNHLY and FYNNEI. CDR3 region: CASRSGQGSSYEQYF. CDR3 DNA sequence: TGTGCCAGCAGATCCGGACAGGGAAGCTCCTACGAGCAGTACTTC.

The chain is built from TRBV7-9 and TRBJ2-1, with D possibly being TRBD1 (5 bases). V was trimmed by 0 bases and J by 6 bases, leaving 6 bases between them. Germline V gene data show CDR1 as SEHNR and CDR2 as FQNEAQ (reference sequence). This CDR3 has 13 amino acids. The CDR3 spells CASSLADTNEQFF. DNA of the CDR3: TGTGCCAGCAGCTTAGCGGACACCAATGAGCAGTTCTTC.

Regarding this clonotype: A clone one base away is much larger, so this may be a read error. The rearrangement joins TRBV7-2 to TRBJ1-2, with D perhaps matching TRBD1 (6 bases). Germline values: CDR1 SGHTA, CDR2 FQGNSA. CDR3 length equals 15 residues. The CDR3 region is CASSIAGAGPYGYTF. The CDR3 coding sequence is TGTGCCAGCAGCATAGCAGGGGCAGGGCCCTATGGCTACACCTTC.

V is TRBV5-1 and J is TRBJ1-1, with D perhaps TRBD1 (6 bases). This CDR3 comprises 14 residues. CDR1 SGHRS and CDR2 YFSETQ come from the germline V gene. Trimming removed 6 bases from V and 1 base from J, with 13 bases in between. This CDR3 reads CASTLGGANTEAFF. Here the CDR3 DNA reads TGCGCCAGCACCCTGGGGGGGGCGAACACTGAAGCTTTCTTT. The complete variable domain, with remaining parts taken from reference TRBV5-1 and TRBJ1-1, reads KAGVTQTPRYLIKTRGQQVTLSCSPISGHRSVSWYQQTPGQGLQFLFEYFSETQRNKGNFPGRFSGRQFSNSRSEMNVSTLELGDSALYLCASTLGGANTEAFFGQGTRLTVV.

This clonotype was seen many times. The chain combines TRBV6-1 with TRBJ2-7; D perhaps matches TRBD1 (6 bases). This CDR3 comprises 12 residues. CDR1 and CDR2 (germline): MNHNS, SASEGT. With 8 bases removed from V and 3 bases from J, the gap between germline ends came to 11 bases. The CDR3 DNA follows: TGTGCCAGCGCCCAAGGGGGCTACGAGCAGTACTTC. Translating gives CASAQGGYEQYF.

The rearrangement links TRBV11-3 to TRBJ2-3, with TRBD2 matching over 13 bases. The trim removed 6 bases at V and 7 bases at J, leaving 7 bases unmatched. The germline CDR1 and CDR2 sequences are SGHNT and YENEEA. This CDR3 spans 15 amino acids. The CDR3 sequence is CASSFTSGGANTQYF. The CDR3 bases are TGTGCCAGCAGTTTTACTAGCGGGGGGGCGAATACGCAGTATTTT.